Described below is a single T cell receptor beta chain sequence and its context. The sample is drawn from a study of beta chain features in type 1 diabetes. What was sequenced were expressed TCRB transcripts, since all of the isolated RNA had been reverse transcribed. The repertoire was sequenced with immunoSEQ multiplex PCR; TCRdb's copy has only in-frame clones and lacks some. Counted here are some 19,000 clones, 50% occurring once; the ten biggest clones make up about 0.45%. The receptor was isolated from a man between 18 and 35 years old in good health. The sequenced material came from stem cell memory CD4+ T cells from blood.

CDR3 region: CASSLARQEETQYF. For the CDR3, the DNA is TGTGCCAGCAGCTTAGCGCGACAGGAAGAGACCCAGTACTTC. The chain joins TRBV11-1 to TRBJ2-5; tentatively, D is TRBD1 (6 bases). This CDR3 spans 14 amino acids. The germline gives CDR1 SGHAT, CDR2 FQDESV (reference sequence). Trimming cost V 0 bases and J 3 bases, with 8 bases left between them.